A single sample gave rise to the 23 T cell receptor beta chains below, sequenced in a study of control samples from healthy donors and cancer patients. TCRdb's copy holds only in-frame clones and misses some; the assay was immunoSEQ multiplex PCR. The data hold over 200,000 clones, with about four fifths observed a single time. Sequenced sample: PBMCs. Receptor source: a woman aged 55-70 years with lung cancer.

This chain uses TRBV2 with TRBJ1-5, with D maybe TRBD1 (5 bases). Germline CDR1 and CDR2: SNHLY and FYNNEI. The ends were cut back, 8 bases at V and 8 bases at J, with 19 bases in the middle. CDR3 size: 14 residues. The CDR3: CASRLSRRGKPQHF. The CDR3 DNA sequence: TGTGCCAGCCGGTTGAGTAGGCGGGGGAAGCCCCAGCATTTT.

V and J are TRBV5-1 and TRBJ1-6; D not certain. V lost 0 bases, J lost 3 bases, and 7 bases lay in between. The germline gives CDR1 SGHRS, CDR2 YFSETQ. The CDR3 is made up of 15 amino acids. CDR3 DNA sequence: TGCGCCAGCAGCTTGGCCTCCGGCTATAATTCACCCCTCCACTTT. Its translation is CASSLASGYNSPLHF.

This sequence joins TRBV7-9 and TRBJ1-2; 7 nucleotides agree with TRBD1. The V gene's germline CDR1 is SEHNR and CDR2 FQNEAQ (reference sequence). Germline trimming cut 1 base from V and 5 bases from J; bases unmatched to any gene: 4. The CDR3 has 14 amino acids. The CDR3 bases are TGTGCCAGCAGCTTAGGACAGGGACCATATGGCTACACCTTC. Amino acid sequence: CASSLGQGPYGYTF.

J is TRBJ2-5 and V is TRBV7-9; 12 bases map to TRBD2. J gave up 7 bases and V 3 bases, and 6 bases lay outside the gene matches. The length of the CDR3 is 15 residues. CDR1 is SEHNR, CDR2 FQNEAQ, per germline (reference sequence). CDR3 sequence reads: CASSLSSGREGTQYF. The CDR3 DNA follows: TGTGCCAGCAGCTTGTCTAGCGGGAGGGAAGGGACCCAGTACTTC.

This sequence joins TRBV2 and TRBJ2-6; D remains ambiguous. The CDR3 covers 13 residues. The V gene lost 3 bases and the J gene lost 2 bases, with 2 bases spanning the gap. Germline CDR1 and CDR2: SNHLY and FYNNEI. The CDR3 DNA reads TGTGCCAGCAGTGATGCTGGGGCCAACGTCCTGACTTTC. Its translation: CASSDAGANVLTF. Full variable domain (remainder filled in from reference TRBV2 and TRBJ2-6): EPEVTQTPSHQVTQMGQEVILRCVPISNHLYFYWYRQILGQKVEFLVSFYNNEISEKSEIFDDQFSVERPDGSNFTLKIRSTKLEDSAMYFCASSDAGANVLTFGAGSRLTVL.

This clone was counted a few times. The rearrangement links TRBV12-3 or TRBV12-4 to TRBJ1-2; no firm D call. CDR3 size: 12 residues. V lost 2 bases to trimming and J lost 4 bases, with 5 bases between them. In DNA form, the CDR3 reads TGTGCCAGCAGTTTAACCTTCTATGGCTACACCTTC. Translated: CASSLTFYGYTF.

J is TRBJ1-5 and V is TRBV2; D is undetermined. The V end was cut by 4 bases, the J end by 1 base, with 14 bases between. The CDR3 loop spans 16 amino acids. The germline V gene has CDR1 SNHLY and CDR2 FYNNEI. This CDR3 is CASSGGGIGSNQPQHF. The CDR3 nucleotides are TGTGCCAGCAGTGGAGGAGGGATCGGAAGCAATCAGCCCCAGCATTTT.

CDR3: CASRTGRTGGSGANVLTF. Here the CDR3 DNA reads TGTGCCAGCAGGACCGGCAGGACAGGGGGCTCTGGGGCCAACGTCCTGACTTTC. The chain uses TRBV11-2 and TRBJ2-6; 10 bases are a match to TRBD1. The CDR3 extends over 18 amino acids. The germline V gene encodes CDR1 SGHAT and CDR2 FQNNGV. V was clipped by 6 bases and J by 0 bases; unmatched bases: 8.

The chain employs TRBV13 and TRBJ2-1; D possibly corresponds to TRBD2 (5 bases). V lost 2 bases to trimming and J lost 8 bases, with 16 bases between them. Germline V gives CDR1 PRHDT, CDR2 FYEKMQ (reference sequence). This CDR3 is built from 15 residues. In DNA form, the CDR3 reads TGTGCCAGCAGCTTACCCTCTAGTTTGCGGGATGAGCAGTTCTTC. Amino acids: CASSLPSSLRDEQFF.

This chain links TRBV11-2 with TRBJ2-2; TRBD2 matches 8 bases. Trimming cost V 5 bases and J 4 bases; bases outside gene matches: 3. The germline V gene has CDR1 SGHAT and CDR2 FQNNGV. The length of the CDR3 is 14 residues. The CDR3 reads CASSPRGGTGELFF. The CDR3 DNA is TGTGCCAGCAGCCCACGGGGGGGCACCGGGGAGCTGTTTTTT.

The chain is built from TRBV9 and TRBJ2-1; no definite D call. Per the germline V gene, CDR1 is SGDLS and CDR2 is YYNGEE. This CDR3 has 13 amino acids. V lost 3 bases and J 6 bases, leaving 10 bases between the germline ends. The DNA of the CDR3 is TGTGCCAGCAGCGCGGGCTTCCTCAATGAGCAGTTCTTC. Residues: CASSAGFLNEQFF.

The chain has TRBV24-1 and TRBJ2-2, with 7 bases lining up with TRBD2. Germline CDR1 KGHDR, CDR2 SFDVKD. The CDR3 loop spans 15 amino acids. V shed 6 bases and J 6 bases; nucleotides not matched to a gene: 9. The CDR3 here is CATSPTSPDPGELFF. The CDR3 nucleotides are TGTGCCACCAGTCCGACTAGCCCCGACCCCGGGGAGCTGTTTTTT.

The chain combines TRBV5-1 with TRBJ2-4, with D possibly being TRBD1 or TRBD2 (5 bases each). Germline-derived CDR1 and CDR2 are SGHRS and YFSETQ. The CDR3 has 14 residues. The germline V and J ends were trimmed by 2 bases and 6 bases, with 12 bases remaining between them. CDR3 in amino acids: CASSFGDGGNIQYF. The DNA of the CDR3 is TGCGCCAGCAGCTTCGGGGACGGAGGAAACATTCAGTACTTC.

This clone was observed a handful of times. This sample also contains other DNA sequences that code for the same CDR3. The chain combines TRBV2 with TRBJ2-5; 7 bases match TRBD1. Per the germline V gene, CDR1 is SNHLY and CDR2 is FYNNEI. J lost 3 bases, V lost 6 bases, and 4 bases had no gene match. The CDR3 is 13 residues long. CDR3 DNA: TGTGCCAGCAGACGGGACAGAGAAGAGACCCAGTACTTC. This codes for CASRRDREETQYF.

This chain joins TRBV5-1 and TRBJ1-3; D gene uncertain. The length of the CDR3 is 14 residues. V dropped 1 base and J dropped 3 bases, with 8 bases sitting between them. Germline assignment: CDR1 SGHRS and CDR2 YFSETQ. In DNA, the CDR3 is TGCGCCAGCAGCTTGAACGGGGTTGGAAACACCATATATTTT. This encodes CASSLNGVGNTIYF.

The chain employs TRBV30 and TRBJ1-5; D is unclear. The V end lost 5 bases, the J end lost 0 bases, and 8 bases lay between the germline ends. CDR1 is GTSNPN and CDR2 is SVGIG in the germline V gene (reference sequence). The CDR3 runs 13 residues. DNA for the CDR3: TGTGCCTGGGGACGGGATAGCAATCAGCCCCAGCATTTT. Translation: CAWGRDSNQPQHF.

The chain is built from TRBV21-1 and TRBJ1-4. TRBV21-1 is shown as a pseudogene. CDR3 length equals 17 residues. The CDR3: CASSEKVLGKDYEKLFF. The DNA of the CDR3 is TGTGCCAGCAGCGAAAAGGTTTTGGGGAAGGATTATGAAAAACTGTTTTTT.

CDR3 amino acids: CASSPGSGGIVYEQYF. CDR3 bases: TGCGCCAGCAGCCCGGGATCGGGCGGGATTGTCTACGAGCAGTACTTC. The chain links TRBV5-1 to TRBJ2-7, with a possible D match to TRBD2 (6 bases). This CDR3 is built from 16 residues. The germline V and J ends were trimmed by 4 bases and 3 bases, with 20 bases remaining between them. Per germline, CDR1 SGHRS and CDR2 YFSETQ.

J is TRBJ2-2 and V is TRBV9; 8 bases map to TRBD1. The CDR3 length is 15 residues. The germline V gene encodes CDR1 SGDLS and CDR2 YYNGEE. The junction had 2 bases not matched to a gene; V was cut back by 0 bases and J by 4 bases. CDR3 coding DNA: TGTGCCAGCAGCGTAGTGCAGGGGGCCACCGGGGAGCTGTTTTTT. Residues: CASSVVQGATGELFF.

The CDR3 protein is CSASSDGNEKLFF. CDR3 in DNA: TGCAGTGCTAGTTCGGACGGTAATGAAAAACTGTTTTTT. V is TRBV20-1 and J is TRBJ1-4; no reliable D call. The CDR3 spans 13 residues. Germline V gene data show CDR1 as DFQATT and CDR2 as SNEGSKA (reference sequence). The V end was cut by 3 bases, the J end by 4 bases, with 9 bases between.

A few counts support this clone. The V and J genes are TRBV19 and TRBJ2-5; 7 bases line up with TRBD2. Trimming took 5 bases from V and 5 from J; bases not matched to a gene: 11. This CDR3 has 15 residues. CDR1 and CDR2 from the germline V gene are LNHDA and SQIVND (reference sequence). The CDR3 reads CASSPHLRGWETQYF. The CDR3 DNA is TGTGCCAGTAGTCCCCACTTGCGGGGGTGGGAGACCCAGTACTTC.

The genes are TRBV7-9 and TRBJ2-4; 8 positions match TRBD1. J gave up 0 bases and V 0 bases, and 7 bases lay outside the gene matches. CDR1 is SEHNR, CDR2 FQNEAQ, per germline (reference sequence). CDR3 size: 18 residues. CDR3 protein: CASSLAPWTGLAKNIQYF. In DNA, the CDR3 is TGTGCCAGCAGCTTAGCCCCATGGACAGGGTTAGCCAAAAACATTCAGTACTTC.

The CDR3 region is CASSPPPGQGLANYGYTF. CDR3 coding DNA: TGTGCCAGCAGTCCCCCACCGGGACAGGGCCTAGCTAACTATGGCTACACCTTC. This rearrangement joins TRBV6-6 to TRBJ1-2; TRBD1 matches 9 bases. CDR3 size: 18 residues. V trimming: 5 bases; J trimming: 0 bases; junction bases outside the gene matches: 13. Germline V gives CDR1 MNHNY, CDR2 SVGAGI (reference sequence).